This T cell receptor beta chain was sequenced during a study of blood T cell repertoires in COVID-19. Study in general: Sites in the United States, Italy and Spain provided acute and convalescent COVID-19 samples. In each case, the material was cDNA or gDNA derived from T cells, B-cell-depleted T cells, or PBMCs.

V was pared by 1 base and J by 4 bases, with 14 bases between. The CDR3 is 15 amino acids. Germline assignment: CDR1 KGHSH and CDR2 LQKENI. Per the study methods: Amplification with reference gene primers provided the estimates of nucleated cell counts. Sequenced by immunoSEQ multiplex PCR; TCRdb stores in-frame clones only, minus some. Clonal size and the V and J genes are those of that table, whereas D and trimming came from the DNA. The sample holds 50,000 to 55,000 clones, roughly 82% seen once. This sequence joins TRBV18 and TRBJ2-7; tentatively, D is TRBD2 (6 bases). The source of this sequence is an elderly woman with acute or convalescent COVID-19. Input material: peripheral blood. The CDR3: CASSPRPAGTYEQYF. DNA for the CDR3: TGTGCCAGCTCACCACGACCAGCAGGGACTTACGAGCAGTACTTC.